This T cell receptor (beta chain) was found in a study of shared clonotypes between healthy human individuals. Study-wide findings and caveats: Investigators collected only blood, and repertoires in tissues likely differ. Sorted-subset sequencing, rarefaction showed, was incomplete despite large depth.

This clone was recorded many times. Its antigen is not identified. V shed 4 bases and J shed 3 bases, with 16 bases lying between them. Germline V gives CDR1 SGDLS, CDR2 YYNGEE. This CDR3 has 15 residues. As handled by the study authors: Junction-only sequences without quality scores were provided by ImmunoSEQ, so filtering was different. Data came from immunoSEQ multiplex PCR; TCRdb stores just in-frame clones and leaves some out. Clonal size and the V and J genes are those of that table, whereas D and trimming came from the DNA. Of around 330,000 clones in the sample, around 72% were seen once. The chain carries TRBV9 and TRBJ2-5; TRBD2 might be the D (6 bases). This clonotype was obtained from a man aged 30-40 years in good health. The sequenced sample consisted of memory CD4+ T cells sorted from blood. As to subset: CD45RA-negative fraction. This CDR3 is CASSRWDSGKETQYF. CDR3 in DNA: TGTGCCAGCAGCCGTTGGGACTCCGGAAAAGAGACCCAGTACTTC.